The present entry profiles one T cell receptor (beta chain) with its context. Its antigen is undetermined. Over several immunoSEQ plates, each subset's genomic DNA was distributed in even portions. This table comes from immunoSEQ multiplex PCR, and its TCRdb copy is limited to in-frame clones, with some not included. There are about 680,000 clones in the sample; roughly nine tenths occur only once, and approximately 22% lies in the top ten. The CDR3 is 14 amino acids. CDR1 is MGHRA and CDR2 is YSYEKL in the germline V gene. Trimming left V 1 base short and J 6 bases short, with 10 bases between. Positively selected for CCR7, the CD45RO-negative cells used as naive CD8 cells excluded terminally differentiated effector memory CD45RA+ cells. The data derive from a study of shared clonotypes between healthy human individuals. Study conclusions and caveats: Clonotype sharing across donors was expected to vary with sequencing depth. Naive subsets generally had larger estimated richness than memory subsets.

The sample consisted of naive CD8+ T cells sorted from blood. The sequence was obtained from a man aged 30 to 45 in good health. The rearrangement joins TRBV4-1 to TRBJ2-1; possibly TRBD2 for D (6 bases). CDR3 nucleotides: TGCGCCAGCAGCCAAGTGACTAGTCTCAATGAGCAGTTCTTC. Protein sequence: CASSQVTSLNEQFF.